This TCR beta chain was sequenced during a study of T cells in Graves' hyperthyroidism and ophthalmopathy. Looking at the study overall: Peripheral blood was obtained at initial diagnosis, preceding any treatment. General observations from the study: Most thyroid clonotypes expanded above 0.001 appeared in blood too.

Germline V CDR1 and CDR2: MNHNS, SASEGT. There are 15 residues in the CDR3. Germline trimming cut 5 bases from V and 4 bases from J; bases unmatched to any gene: 6. Patients counted as stable if ophthalmopathy did not develop within 18 months. It was RNA transcripts that yielded the amplified TCR beta CDR3 regions. HTBI primers were employed in a first-round RT-PCR of the TCR CDR3. TCRdb reanalysed the multiplex PCR reads using MiXCR and keeps one entry per CDR3 protein. The table records 300,000 or so distinct CDR3 sequences, 20% to 25% of them present only once. This clonotype was detected a few times. Its specificity is not known.

This clonotype was sampled from a woman between 45 and 65 years old with Graves' hyperthyroidism. The sample comprised blood. The chain combines TRBV6-1 with TRBJ2-1, with TRBD2 matching 9 bases. The CDR3 coding sequence is TGTGCCAGCAGTCCCAGTAGCGGGGGTTACAATGAGCAGTTCTTC. It yields the protein CASSPSSGGYNEQFF.